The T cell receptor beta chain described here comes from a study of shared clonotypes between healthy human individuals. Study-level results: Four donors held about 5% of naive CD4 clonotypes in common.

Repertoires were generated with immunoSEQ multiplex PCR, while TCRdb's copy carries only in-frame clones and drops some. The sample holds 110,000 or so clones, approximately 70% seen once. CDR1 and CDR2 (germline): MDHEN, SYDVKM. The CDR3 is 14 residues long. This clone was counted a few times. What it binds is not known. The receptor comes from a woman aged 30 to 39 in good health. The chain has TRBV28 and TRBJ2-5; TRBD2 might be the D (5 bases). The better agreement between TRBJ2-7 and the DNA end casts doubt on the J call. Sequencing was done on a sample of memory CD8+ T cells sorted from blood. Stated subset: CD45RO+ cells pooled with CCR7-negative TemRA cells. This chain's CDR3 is CASSSFRGIGEQYF. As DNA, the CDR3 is TGTGCCAGCAGTTCCTTTCGGGGAATCGGCGAGCAGTACTTC.